The 3 T cell receptor beta chains below all came from one sample that was sequenced in a study of identical twins. One entry per CDR3 protein, called by TCRdb with MiXCR from the 5' RACE reads. The data show hundreds of thousands of distinct CDR3 sequences, approximately 6% seen once. Sequencing was done on a sample of naive T cells sorted from blood. Receptors were obtained from a man between 18 and 29 years old in good health.

This sequence joins TRBV5-1 and TRBJ2-1, with 7 bases that match TRBD2. There are 14 residues in the CDR3. CDR1 and CDR2 (germline): SGHRS, YFSETQ. J lost 2 bases, V lost 5 bases, and 4 bases had no gene match. CDR3 coding DNA: TGCGCCAGCAGACCTAGCGGAGCCTACAATGAGCAGTTCTTC. The encoded protein is CASRPSGAYNEQFF.

This sequence joins TRBV20-1 and TRBJ2-2; D is uncertain. This CDR3 is 16 amino acids long. Trimming removed 5 bases from V and 2 bases from J, with 18 bases in between. Germline V gene sequence: CDR1 DFQATT, CDR2 SNEGSKA (reference sequence). The CDR3, as DNA: TGCAGTGCTGGCGAACCGGGCCATCCAAACACCGGGGAGCTGTTTTTT. Amino acids: CSAGEPGHPNTGELFF.

There are many counts of this clonotype. The chain links TRBV27 to TRBJ2-7; the D is unclear. The V gene lost 4 bases and the J gene lost 8 bases, with 15 bases spanning the gap. Germline CDR1 reads MNHEY; CDR2 reads SMNVEV (reference sequence). The CDR3 runs 13 residues. CDR3 amino acids: CASSSRVGVQQYV. The CDR3 DNA is TGTGCCAGCAGTTCCCGCGTGGGCGTTCAGCAGTACGTC.